The T cell receptor beta chain described here comes from a study of shared clonotypes between healthy human individuals. Background on the study: Each donor had three CD4 naive, three CD4 memory, two CD8 naive and one CD8 memory plate. Study conclusions and caveats: In this cohort, only blood was sampled, and tissue repertoires likely differ. Naive subsets usually exceeded memory subsets in estimated richness.

The germline V gene encodes CDR1 MNHEY and CDR2 SMNVEV (reference sequence). CDR3 length: 14 residues. Trimming at V came to 7 bases and at J to 7 bases, leaving 10 bases not matched to a gene. Here immunoSEQ multiplex PCR was the method, and the copy in TCRdb shows in-frame clones only, minus some. This sample has approximately 1.9 million clones, with just under 95% found just once. Details on this clone: The antigen is unknown.

The naive CD8 subset, CD45RO-negative cells positively selected for CCR7, excluded terminally differentiated effector memory CD45RA+ cells. What was sequenced was naive CD8+ T cells from PBMCs. The chain couples TRBV27 to TRBJ2-7; 10 nucleotides line up with TRBD2. This receptor was obtained from a man aged 18 to 29 in good health. Some clones in this sample may be carry-over from other donors' samples. CDR3 protein: CASTWLAGDREQYF. The CDR3 nucleotides are TGTGCCAGCACGTGGCTAGCGGGAGACAGAGAGCAGTACTTC.